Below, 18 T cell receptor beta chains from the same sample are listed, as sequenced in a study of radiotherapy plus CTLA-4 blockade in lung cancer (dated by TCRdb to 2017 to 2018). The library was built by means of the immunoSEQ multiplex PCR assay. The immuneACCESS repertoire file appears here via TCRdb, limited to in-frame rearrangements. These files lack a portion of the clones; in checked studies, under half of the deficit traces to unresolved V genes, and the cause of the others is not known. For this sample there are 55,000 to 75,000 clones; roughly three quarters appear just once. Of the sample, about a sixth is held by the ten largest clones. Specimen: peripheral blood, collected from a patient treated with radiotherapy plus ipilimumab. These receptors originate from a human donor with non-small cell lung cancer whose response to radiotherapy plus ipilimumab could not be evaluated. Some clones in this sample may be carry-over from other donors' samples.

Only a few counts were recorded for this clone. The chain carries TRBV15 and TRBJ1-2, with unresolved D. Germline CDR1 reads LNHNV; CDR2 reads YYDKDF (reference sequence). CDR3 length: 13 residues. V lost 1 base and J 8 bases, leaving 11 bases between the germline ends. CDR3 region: CATSRGRSRGYTF. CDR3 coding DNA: TGTGCCACCAGCAGAGGAAGATCGAGGGGCTACACCTTC.

The CDR3 DNA reads TGTGCCAGCAGCTTGGATAGCGCACAGCACAATGAGCAGTTCTTC. Its translation is CASSLDSAQHNEQFF. This chain connects TRBV5-4 to TRBJ2-1; weak D call: TRBD2 (5 bases). V shed 0 bases and J shed 5 bases, with 12 bases lying between them. The CDR3 length is 15 residues. From germline, CDR1 is SGHNT and CDR2 YYREEE (reference sequence).

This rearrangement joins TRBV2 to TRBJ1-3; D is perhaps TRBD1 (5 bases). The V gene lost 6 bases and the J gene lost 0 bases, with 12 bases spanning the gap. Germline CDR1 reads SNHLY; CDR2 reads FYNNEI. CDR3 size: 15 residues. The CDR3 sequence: CASRDTGFSGNTIYF. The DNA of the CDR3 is TGTGCCAGCAGGGATACAGGCTTCTCTGGAAACACCATATATTTT.

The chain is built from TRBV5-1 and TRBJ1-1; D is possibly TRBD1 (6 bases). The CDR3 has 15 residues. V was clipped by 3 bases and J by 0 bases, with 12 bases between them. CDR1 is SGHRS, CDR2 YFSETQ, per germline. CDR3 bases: TGCGCCAGCAGCTCGGCAGGGGACCTGAACACTGAAGCTTTCTTT. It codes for CASSSAGDLNTEAFF.

For the CDR3, the DNA is TGTGCCATCAGGGACAGGGGGGTCCTAGGGGAGCAGTACTTC. Protein sequence: CAIRDRGVLGEQYF. The chain couples TRBV10-3 to TRBJ2-7, with 10 bases fitting TRBD1. The CDR3 sequence is 14 residues long. The trim removed 6 bases at V and 7 bases at J, leaving 9 bases unmatched. The germline CDR1 and CDR2 sequences are ENHRY and SYGVKD.

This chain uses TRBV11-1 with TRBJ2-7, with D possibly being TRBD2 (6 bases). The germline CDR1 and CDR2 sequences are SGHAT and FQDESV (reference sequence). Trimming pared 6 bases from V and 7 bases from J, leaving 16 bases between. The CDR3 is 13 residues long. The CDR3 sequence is CASRQKTGREQYF. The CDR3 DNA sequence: TGTGCCAGCAGACAAAAGACGGGGAGGGAGCAGTACTTC.

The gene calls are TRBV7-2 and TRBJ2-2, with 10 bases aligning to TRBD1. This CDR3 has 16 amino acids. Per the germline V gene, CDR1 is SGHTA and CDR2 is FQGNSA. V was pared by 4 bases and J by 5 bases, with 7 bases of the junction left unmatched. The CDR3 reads CASSSGQGGRTGELFF. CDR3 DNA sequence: TGTGCCAGCAGCTCCGGACAGGGGGGGAGGACCGGGGAGCTGTTTTTT.

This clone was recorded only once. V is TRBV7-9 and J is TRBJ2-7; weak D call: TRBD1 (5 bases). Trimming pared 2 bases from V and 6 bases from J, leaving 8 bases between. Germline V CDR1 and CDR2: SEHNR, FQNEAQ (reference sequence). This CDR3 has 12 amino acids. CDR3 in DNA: TGTGCCAGCAGCTTATGGGGCGCCGAGCAGTACTTC. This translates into CASSLWGAEQYF.

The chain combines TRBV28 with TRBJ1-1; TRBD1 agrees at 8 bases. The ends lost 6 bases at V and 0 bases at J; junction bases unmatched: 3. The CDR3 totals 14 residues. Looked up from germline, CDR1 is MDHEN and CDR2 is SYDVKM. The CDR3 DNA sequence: TGTGCCAGCAGGGAGGGACAGGTGAACACTGAAGCTTTCTTT. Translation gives CASREGQVNTEAFF.

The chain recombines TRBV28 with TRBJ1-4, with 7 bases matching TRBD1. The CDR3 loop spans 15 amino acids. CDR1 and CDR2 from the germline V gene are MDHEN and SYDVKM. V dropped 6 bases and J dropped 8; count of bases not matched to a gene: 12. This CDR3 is CASSPTTGVWEKLFF. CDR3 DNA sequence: TGTGCCAGCAGCCCTACAACAGGGGTATGGGAAAAACTGTTTTTT.

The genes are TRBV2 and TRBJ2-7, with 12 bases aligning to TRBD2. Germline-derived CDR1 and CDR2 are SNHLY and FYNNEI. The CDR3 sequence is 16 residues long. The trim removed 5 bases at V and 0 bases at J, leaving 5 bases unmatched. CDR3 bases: TGTGCCAGCAGTCGTGGACTAGCGGGACTCTCCTACGAGCAGTACTTC. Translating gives CASSRGLAGLSYEQYF.

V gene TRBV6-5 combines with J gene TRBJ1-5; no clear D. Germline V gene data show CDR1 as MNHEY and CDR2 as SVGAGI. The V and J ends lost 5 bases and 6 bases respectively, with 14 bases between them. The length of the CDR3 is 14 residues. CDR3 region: CASSARRVGQPQHF. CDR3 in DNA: TGTGCCAGCAGTGCGAGGCGCGTTGGTCAGCCCCAGCATTTT.

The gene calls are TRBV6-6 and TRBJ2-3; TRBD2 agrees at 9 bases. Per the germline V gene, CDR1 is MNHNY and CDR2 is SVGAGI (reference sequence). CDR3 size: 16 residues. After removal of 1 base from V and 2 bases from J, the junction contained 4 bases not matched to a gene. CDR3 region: CASSYYKRGATDTQYF. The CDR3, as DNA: TGTGCCAGCAGTTACTATAAGCGGGGGGCCACAGATACGCAGTATTTT.

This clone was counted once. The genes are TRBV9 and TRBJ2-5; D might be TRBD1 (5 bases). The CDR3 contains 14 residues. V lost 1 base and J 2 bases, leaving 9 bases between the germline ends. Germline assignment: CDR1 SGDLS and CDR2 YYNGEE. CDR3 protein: CASSVRGGQETQYF. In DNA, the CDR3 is TGTGCCAGCAGCGTAAGGGGTGGGCAAGAGACCCAGTACTTC.

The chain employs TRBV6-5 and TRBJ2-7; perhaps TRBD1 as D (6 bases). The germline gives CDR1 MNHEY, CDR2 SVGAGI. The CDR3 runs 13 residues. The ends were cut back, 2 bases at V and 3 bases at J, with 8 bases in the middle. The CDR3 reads CASSYGQIYEQYF. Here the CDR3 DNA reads TGTGCCAGCAGTTACGGACAGATCTACGAGCAGTACTTC.

The CDR3 here is CASSEVLARREQYF. DNA for the CDR3: TGTGCCAGCAGTGAAGTTCTGGCCAGGCGCGAGCAGTACTTC. The chain joins TRBV6-1 to TRBJ2-7; D remains ambiguous. Between the trimmed V and J ends, which lost 1 base and 6 bases, there was a span of 13 bases. CDR1 and CDR2 (germline): MNHNS, SASEGT. This CDR3 region has 14 residues.

In DNA form, the CDR3 reads TGTGCCAGCTCCCACTCTGTCAGGGATAATAATTCACCCCTCCACTTT. Amino acid sequence: CASSHSVRDNNSPLHF. V usage is TRBV18 and J usage is TRBJ1-6; D possibly corresponds to TRBD1 (5 bases). With 6 bases removed from V and 5 bases from J, the gap between germline ends came to 17 bases. The CDR3 has 16 amino acids. The germline gives CDR1 KGHSH, CDR2 LQKENI.

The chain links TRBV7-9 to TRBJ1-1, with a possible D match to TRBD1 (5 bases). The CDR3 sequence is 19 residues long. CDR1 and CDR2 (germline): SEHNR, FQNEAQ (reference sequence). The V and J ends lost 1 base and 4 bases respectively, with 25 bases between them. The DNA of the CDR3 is TGTGCCAGCAGCTTAGTCTTAAGGGCAAGGGGCCAGGCGTCCACTGAAGCTTTCTTT. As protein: CASSLVLRARGQASTEAFF.